The present T cell receptor (beta chain) was sequenced within a study of vaccination and CD4 T cells after COVID-19. In regard to this clonotype: Its specificity is not known.

With the Oncomine TCR Beta short-read assay, DNA from cultured CD4+ T cells was sequenced. TCRdb reprocessed the PCR reads via MiXCR and lists one record per CDR3 protein. The table includes under 11,000 distinct CDR3 sequences, roughly 71% detected once. Treatment of the sample: approximately nine-day PBMC culture with coronavirus spike peptide pools or control peptides (ViraFEST assay). The receptor's source is a human donor who had recovered from COVID-19. Sequencing was done on a sample of CD4+ T cells from blood, cultured in vitro.

CDR3 sequence: CASSGGQGVNEKLFF. The CDR3 region has the DNA TGTGCCAGCAGCGGAGGACAGGGCGTTAATGAAAAACTGTTTTTT. This chain connects TRBV5-4 to TRBJ1-4; 8 bases map to TRBD1. After removal of 4 bases from V and 4 bases from J, the junction contained 6 bases not matched to a gene. From germline, CDR1 is SGHNT and CDR2 YYREEE (reference sequence). CDR3 length: 15 amino acids.